This T cell receptor (beta chain) was sequenced in a study of CD8 T cells in ankylosing spondylitis. Notes on the study in general: According to the report, clones linked to the disease were significantly enriched in matched synovial fluid samples taken from ankylosing spondylitis patients.

V was shortened by 0 bases and J by 5 bases, with 8 bases between the two germline ends. The germline V gene has CDR1 SGHDT and CDR2 YYEEEE. CDR3 length: 13 amino acids. TCRdb analysed the 5' RACE reads with MiXCR anew, one entry per CDR3 protein. The table includes some 340,000 distinct CDR3 sequences, roughly 14% detected once. This clonotype was observed a handful of times. Its antigen is not known. Sequenced input: blood, either unsorted or a sorted T cell fraction (not recorded which). The TCR comes from a male donor with ankylosing spondylitis or in good health (not recorded which). V and J are TRBV5-6 and TRBJ2-5; unclear D gene. This CDR3 reads CASSLVLGETQYF. CDR3 nucleotide sequence: TGTGCCAGCAGCTTGGTATTAGGGGAGACCCAGTACTTC.